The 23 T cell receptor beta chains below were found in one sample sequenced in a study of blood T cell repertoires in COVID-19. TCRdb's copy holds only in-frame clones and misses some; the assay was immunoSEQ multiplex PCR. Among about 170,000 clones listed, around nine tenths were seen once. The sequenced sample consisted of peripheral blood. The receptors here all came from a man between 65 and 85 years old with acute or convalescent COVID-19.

The CDR3 sequence is CASTGTGGPEKLFF. The CDR3 DNA is TGTGCCAGTACCGGGACAGGGGGTCCTGAAAAACTGTTTTTT. V is TRBV19 and J is TRBJ1-4, with TRBD1 matching over 11 bases. The CDR3 is 14 amino acids. CDR1 LNHDA and CDR2 SQIVND come from the germline V gene (reference sequence). V lost 7 bases to trimming and J lost 7 bases; unmatched junction nucleotides: 5.

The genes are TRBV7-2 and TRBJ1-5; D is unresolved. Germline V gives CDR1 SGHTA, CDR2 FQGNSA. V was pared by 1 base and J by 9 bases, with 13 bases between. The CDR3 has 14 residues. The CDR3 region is CASSLDTVPRPQHF. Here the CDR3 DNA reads TGTGCCAGCAGCTTAGATACAGTTCCACGGCCCCAGCATTTT.

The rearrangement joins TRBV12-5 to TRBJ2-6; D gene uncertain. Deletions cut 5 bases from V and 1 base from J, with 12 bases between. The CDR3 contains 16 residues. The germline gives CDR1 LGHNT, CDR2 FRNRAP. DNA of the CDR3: TGTGCTAGTGGTACTGGTCCCCGGTCTGGGGCCAACGTCCTGACTTTC. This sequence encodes CASGTGPRSGANVLTF.

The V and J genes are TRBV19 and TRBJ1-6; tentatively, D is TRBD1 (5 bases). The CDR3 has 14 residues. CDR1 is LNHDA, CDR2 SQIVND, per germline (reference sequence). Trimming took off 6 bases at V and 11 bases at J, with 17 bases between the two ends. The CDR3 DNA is TGTGCCAGTAGCGAGTTCACAGGAGGGGCACCCCTCCACTTT. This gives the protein CASSEFTGGAPLHF.

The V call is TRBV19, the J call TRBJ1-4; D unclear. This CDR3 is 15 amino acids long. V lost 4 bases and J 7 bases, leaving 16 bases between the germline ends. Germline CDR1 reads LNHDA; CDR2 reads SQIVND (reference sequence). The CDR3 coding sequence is TGTGCCAGTAGTACGGGCCCTTTCGGGAGTGAAAAACTGTTTTTT. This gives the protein CASSTGPFGSEKLFF.

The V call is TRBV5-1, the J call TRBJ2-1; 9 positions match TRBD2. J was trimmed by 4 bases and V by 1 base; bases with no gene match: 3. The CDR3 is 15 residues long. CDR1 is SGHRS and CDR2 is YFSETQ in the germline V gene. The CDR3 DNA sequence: TGCGCCAGCAGCTTGAGCGGGAGGTCGTACAATGAGCAGTTCTTC. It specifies CASSLSGRSYNEQFF.

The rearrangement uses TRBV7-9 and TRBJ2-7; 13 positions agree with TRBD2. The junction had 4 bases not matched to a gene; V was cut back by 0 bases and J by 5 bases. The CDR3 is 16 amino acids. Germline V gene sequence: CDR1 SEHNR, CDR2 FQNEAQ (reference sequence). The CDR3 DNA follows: TGTGCCAGCAGCTTAGCGTTAGGACTAGCGGGAGACGAGCAGTACTTC. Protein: CASSLALGLAGDEQYF.

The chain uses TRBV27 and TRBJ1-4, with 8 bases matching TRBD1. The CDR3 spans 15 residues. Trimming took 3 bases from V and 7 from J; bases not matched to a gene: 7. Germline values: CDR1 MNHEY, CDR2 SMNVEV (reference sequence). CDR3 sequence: CASSFTGGEGEKLFF. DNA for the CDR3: TGTGCCAGCAGTTTTACAGGGGGAGAGGGTGAAAAACTGTTTTTT.

The CDR3 reads CASGLRSTDTQYF. The CDR3 bases are TGTGCCAGCGGACTGAGGAGCACAGATACGCAGTATTTT. This chain joins TRBV12-3 or TRBV12-4 and TRBJ2-3, with D possibly being TRBD2 (5 bases). This CDR3 contains 13 residues. V was shortened by 8 bases and J by 0 bases, with 9 bases between the two germline ends.

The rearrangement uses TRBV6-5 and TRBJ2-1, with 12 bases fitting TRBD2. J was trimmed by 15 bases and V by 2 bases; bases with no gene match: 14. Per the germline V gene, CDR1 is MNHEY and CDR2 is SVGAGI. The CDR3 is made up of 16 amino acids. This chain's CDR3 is CASSYTSGTSGLRLFF. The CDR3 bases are TGTGCCAGCAGTTACACCTCCGGGACTAGCGGGCTGCGACTGTTCTTC.

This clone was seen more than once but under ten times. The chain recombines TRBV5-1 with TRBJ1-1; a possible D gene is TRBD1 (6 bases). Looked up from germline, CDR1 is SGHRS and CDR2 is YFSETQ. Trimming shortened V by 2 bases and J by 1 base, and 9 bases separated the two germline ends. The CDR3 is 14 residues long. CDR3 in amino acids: CASSFGQRNTEAFF. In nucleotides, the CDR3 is TGCGCCAGCAGCTTCGGACAGAGGAACACTGAAGCTTTCTTT.

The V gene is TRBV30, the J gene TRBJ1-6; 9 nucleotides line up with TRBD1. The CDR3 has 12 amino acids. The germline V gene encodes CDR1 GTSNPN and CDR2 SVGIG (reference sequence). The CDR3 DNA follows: TGTGCTGGGGACAGGGATAATTCACCCCTCCACTTT. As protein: CAGDRDNSPLHF.

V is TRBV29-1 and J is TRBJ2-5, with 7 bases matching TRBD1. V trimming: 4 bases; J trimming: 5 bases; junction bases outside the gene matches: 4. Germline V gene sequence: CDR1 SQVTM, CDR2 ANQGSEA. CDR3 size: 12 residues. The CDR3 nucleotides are TGCAGCGTTGGGGGACAGCGGGAGACCCAGTACTTC. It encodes CSVGGQRETQYF.

The CDR3 DNA reads TGTGCCAGCAGCCACCGGGACAGGGCGACCTACGAGCAGTACTTC. It translates to CASSHRDRATYEQYF. The chain carries TRBV3-1 (or the pseudogene TRBV3-2) and TRBJ2-7; 9 bases fit TRBD1. The CDR3 runs 15 residues. In germline, CDR1 is LGHDT, CDR2 YNNKEL (reference sequence). V trimming: 3 bases; J trimming: 2 bases; junction bases outside the gene matches: 5.

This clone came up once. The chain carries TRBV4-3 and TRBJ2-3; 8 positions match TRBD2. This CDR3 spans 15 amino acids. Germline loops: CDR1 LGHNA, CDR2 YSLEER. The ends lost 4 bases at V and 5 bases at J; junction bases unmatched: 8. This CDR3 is CASSRNPGLEDTQYF. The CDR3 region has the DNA TGCGCCAGCAGCCGAAACCCGGGACTAGAAGATACGCAGTATTTT.

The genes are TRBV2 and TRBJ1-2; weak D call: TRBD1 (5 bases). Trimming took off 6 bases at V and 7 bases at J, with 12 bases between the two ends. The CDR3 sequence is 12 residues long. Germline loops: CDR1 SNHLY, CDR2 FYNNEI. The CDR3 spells CASRDQGFGYTF. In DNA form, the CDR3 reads TGTGCCAGCAGAGATCAGGGTTTTGGCTACACCTTC.

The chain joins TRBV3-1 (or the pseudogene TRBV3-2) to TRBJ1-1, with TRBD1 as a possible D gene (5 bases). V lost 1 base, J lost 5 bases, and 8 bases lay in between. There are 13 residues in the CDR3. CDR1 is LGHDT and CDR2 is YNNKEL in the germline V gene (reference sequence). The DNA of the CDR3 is TGTGCCAGCAGCCAAGGGGGGGGTACTGAAGCTTTCTTT. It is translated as CASSQGGGTEAFF.

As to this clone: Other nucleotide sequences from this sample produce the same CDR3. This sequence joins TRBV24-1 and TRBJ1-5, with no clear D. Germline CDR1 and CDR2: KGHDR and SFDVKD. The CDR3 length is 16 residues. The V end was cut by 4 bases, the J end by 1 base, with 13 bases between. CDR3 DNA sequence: TGTGCCACCAGTGACTCTGGGCGAAGCAGCAATCAGCCCCAGCATTTT. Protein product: CATSDSGRSSNQPQHF.

The CDR3 DNA is TGCGCCAGCAGCCAAGATCAAACTAGCACAGATACGCAGTATTTT. The encoded protein is CASSQDQTSTDTQYF. This sequence joins TRBV4-3 and TRBJ2-3; D uncertain. V lost 0 bases, J lost 0 bases, and 7 bases lay in between. Looked up from germline, CDR1 is LGHNA and CDR2 is YSLEER. The CDR3 spans 15 residues.

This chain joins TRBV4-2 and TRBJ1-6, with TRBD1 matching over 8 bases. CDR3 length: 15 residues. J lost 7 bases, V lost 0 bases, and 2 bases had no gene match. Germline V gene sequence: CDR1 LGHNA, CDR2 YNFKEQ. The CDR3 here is CASSQDDRGNSPLHF. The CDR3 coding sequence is TGTGCCAGCAGCCAAGATGACAGGGGAAATTCACCCCTCCACTTT.

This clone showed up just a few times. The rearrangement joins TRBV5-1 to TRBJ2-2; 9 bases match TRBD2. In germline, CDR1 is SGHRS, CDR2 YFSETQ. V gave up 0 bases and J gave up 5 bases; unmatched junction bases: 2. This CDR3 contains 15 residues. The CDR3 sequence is CASSLETSGTGELFF. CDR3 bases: TGCGCCAGCAGCTTGGAGACTAGCGGAACCGGGGAGCTGTTTTTT.

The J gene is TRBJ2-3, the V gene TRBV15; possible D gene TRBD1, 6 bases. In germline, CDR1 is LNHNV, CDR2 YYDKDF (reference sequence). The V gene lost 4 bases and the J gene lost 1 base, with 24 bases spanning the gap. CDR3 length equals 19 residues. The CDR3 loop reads CATSIVPPFSGTRTDTQYF. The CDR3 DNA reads TGTGCCACCAGCATCGTCCCCCCTTTCTCGGGGACACGCACAGATACGCAGTATTTT.

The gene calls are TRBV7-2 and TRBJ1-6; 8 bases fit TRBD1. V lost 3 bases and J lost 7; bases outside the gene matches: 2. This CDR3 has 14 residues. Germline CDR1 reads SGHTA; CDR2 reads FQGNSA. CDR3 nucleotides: TGTGCCAGCAGCTTCGGACAGGGCAATTCACCCCTCCACTTT. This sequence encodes CASSFGQGNSPLHF.